This TCR beta chain emerged from a study of blood T cells in healthy people across ages. Background on the study: About one barcoded TCR beta cDNA was captured per two T cells.

Sample-barcoded 5' priming and a J-beta primer mix drove a second PCR of about 6 to 12 cycles. The yield of each sample was at least 2.5 million CDR3-containing paired-end reads. TCRdb fed the 5' RACE reads into MiXCR, producing one record per CDR3 protein. The sample records around 500,000 distinct CDR3 sequences, around half being singletons. The CDR3 is made up of 17 amino acids. Trimming removed 1 base at V and 3 bases at J, with 16 bases between. Germline V gene data show CDR1 as LGHDT and CDR2 as YNNKEL (reference sequence). Caucasian, healthy and from Russia, the donors were aged between roughly 6 and 95. Extraction yielded at least 6 micrograms of total RNA per sample.

The J gene is TRBJ1-5, the V gene TRBV3-1; D uncertain. The specimen sequenced was blood. The TCR was taken from a man older than 75 in good health. CDR3 loop: CASSQGTGRVINQPQHF. CDR3 nucleotide sequence: TGTGCCAGCAGCCAAGGGACGGGCCGGGTTATCAATCAGCCCCAGCATTTT.